Each of the 9 T cell receptor beta chains below was sequenced from the same sample in a study of shared clonotypes between healthy human individuals. The data were produced by immunoSEQ multiplex PCR, yet TCRdb's version contains in-frame clones alone and is incomplete. This sample has over 400,000 clones; about 96% occur once, and the top ten carry about 0.06%. Material: naive CD4+ T cells sorted from blood. Sample subset: CD45RA+ positively selected. The receptors come from a woman in her 30s in good health.

Notes on this clone: The limits of the CDR3 on the DNA are not certain, so only TCRdb's listed CDR3 is given. V and J are TRBV6-1 and TRBJ1-4. 20 amino acids form the CDR3, both terminal residues included. The V gene's germline CDR1 is MNHNS and CDR2 SASEGT. The CDR3 spells CASSEATSGRVRSLNEKLFF.

CDR3 DNA: TGTGCCAGCAGCTCCGCCGGGACTAGAAGTGGGTTCTTC. The encoded protein is CASSSAGTRSGFF. The chain employs TRBV7-9 and TRBJ2-1, with 8 bases fitting TRBD2. This CDR3 region has 13 residues. Trimming at V came to 4 bases and at J to 15 bases, leaving 11 bases not matched to a gene. Germline V gene sequence: CDR1 SEHNR, CDR2 FQNEAQ (reference sequence).

The count of this clone is one. The rearrangement links TRBV7-2 to TRBJ2-3, with D perhaps matching TRBD2 (5 bases). The germline V gene has CDR1 SGHTA and CDR2 FQGNSA. V lost 4 bases, J lost 1 base, and 9 bases lay in between. CDR3 length: 14 residues. CDR3: CASSSDGGTDTQYF. The CDR3 DNA follows: TGTGCCAGCAGCTCAGACGGGGGCACAGATACGCAGTATTTT.

The CDR3: CASSEQNTGELFF. CDR3 bases: TGTGCCAGCAGCGAACAGAACACCGGGGAGCTGTTTTTT. The chain uses TRBV5-4 and TRBJ2-2; D gene unclear. The V end lost 4 bases, the J end lost 1 base, and 5 bases lay between the germline ends. CDR1 is SGHNT and CDR2 is YYREEE in the germline V gene (reference sequence). The CDR3 contains 13 residues. Full variable domain (rest looked up from reference TRBV5-4 and TRBJ2-2): ETGVTQSPTHLIKTRGQQVTLRCSSQSGHNTVSWYQQALGQGPQFIFQYYREEENGRGNFPPRFSGLQFPNYSSELNVNALELDDSALYLCASSEQNTGELFFGEGSRLTVL.

This rearrangement joins TRBV5-4 to TRBJ2-3, with no clear D. Per the germline V gene, CDR1 is SGHNT and CDR2 is YYREEE (reference sequence). V lost 0 bases and J lost 2, with 10 bases in between. The CDR3 covers 15 residues. CDR3 sequence: CASSLALTTTDTQYF. CDR3 in DNA: TGTGCCAGCAGCTTGGCCTTAACCACCACAGATACGCAGTATTTT.

V and J are TRBV15 and TRBJ2-3; 10 bases map to TRBD2. The CDR3 covers 16 residues. Germline V lookup: CDR1 LNHNV, CDR2 YYDKDF (reference sequence). The V and J ends lost 1 base and 3 bases, in that order; junction bases with no gene match: 4. The CDR3: CATSRGVSGRTDTQYF. DNA of the CDR3: TGTGCCACCAGCAGAGGGGTTAGCGGGAGGACAGATACGCAGTATTTT.

The chain carries TRBV14 and TRBJ2-4; 11 nucleotides align to TRBD1. The CDR3 covers 17 residues. CDR1 and CDR2 from the germline V gene are SGHDN and FVKESK. The V and J ends lost 6 bases and 6 bases, in that order; junction bases with no gene match: 13. The CDR3 DNA sequence: TGTGCCAGCAGTCTAAAAGAGGACAGGGGGCATCCAAACATTCAGTACTTC. It is translated as CASSLKEDRGHPNIQYF.

V gene TRBV6-6 combines with J gene TRBJ2-5; 7 nucleotides match TRBD1. The CDR3 contains 14 residues. Germline V CDR1 and CDR2: MNHNY, SVGAGI (reference sequence). The V gene end was trimmed by 6 bases and the J gene end by 11 bases; junction bases not matched to a gene: 15. CDR3 amino acids: CASRLLPAQGQQYF. CDR3 coding DNA: TGTGCCAGCAGATTATTACCCGCACAGGGGCAGCAGTACTTC.

This clone turned up a few times. V is TRBV5-1 and J is TRBJ1-5, with D hard to call. The CDR3 is 17 residues long. The V end lost 0 bases, the J end lost 0 bases, and 13 bases lay between the germline ends. Germline V gives CDR1 SGHRS, CDR2 YFSETQ. CDR3 protein: CASSLGSTRYSNQPQHF. The CDR3 DNA is TGCGCCAGCAGCTTGGGTTCCACACGTTATAGCAATCAGCCCCAGCATTTT.